One sample yielded the 4 T cell receptor beta chains listed below, sequenced in a study of glioma-infiltrating T cells after dendritic cell vaccination. TCRdb keeps only in-frame clones here, not all; method: immunoSEQ multiplex PCR. The table shows around 58,000 clones, with approximately 78% occurring only once. The sequencing here drew on blood, taken before dendritic cell vaccination. The receptors originated from a human donor with glioblastoma.

The chain couples TRBV5-5 to TRBJ1-5, with 7 bases identical to TRBD1. Germline V lookup: CDR1 SGHKS, CDR2 YYEKEE (reference sequence). CDR3 length: 13 residues. V shed 2 bases, J shed 5 bases, and the junction held 1 base outside the gene matches. Written as DNA, the CDR3 is TGTGCCAGCAGCTTCGACAGGGATCAGCCCCAGCATTTT. Encoded protein: CASSFDRDQPQHF.

The chain couples TRBV2 to TRBJ2-3; the D gene is possibly TRBD1 (6 bases). Deletions cut 7 bases from V and 0 bases from J, with 8 bases between. The CDR3 extends over 13 amino acids. Per the germline V gene, CDR1 is SNHLY and CDR2 is FYNNEI. The CDR3 DNA reads TGTGCCAGCAACAGGGAGAGCACAGATACGCAGTATTTT. This gives the protein CASNRESTDTQYF. Drawing the rest from reference TRBV2 and TRBJ2-3, the complete variable domain is EPEVTQTPSHQVTQMGQEVILRCVPISNHLYFYWYRQILGQKVEFLVSFYNNEISEKSEIFDDQFSVERPDGSNFTLKIRSTKLEDSAMYFCASNRESTDTQYFGPGTRLTVL.

The chain recombines TRBV27 with TRBJ1-2; 10 nucleotides line up with TRBD1. Germline V gene lookup returns CDR1 MNHEY and CDR2 SMNVEV (reference sequence). J lost 8 bases, V lost 6 bases, and 9 bases had no gene match. The CDR3 is made up of 14 amino acids. Here the CDR3 DNA reads TGTGCCAGCAGGTGGGGGACAGGGGAGGAGGGCTACACCTTC. Its protein product is CASRWGTGEEGYTF.

The chain recombines TRBV6-1 with TRBJ2-1; 16 nucleotides align to TRBD2. With 0 bases clipped from V and 15 bases from J, the junction kept 14 bases outside the gene matches. CDR1 is MNHNS and CDR2 is SASEGT in the germline V gene. The CDR3 runs 18 residues. The CDR3 nucleotides read TGTGCCAGCAGTGAAGCGGTCCCGGGACTAGCGGGGGGGCCTCGTAGGTTCTTC. Translated: CASSEAVPGLAGGPRRFF.